The 25 T cell receptor beta chains reported below all come from one sample, sequenced in a study of beta chain features in type 1 diabetes. As every portion of the isolated RNA was reverse transcribed, the sequencing read expressed TCRB transcripts. Using immunoSEQ multiplex PCR, the repertoire was profiled, and TCRdb retains in-frame clones only, with some absent. The sample has 300,000 to 400,000 clones, approximately 9.9% seen once. The material sequenced was naive CD4+ T cells from blood. All receptors derive from a woman aged 25-40 years in good health.

The CDR3 loop reads CASSQDVAGGDQETQYF. For the CDR3, the DNA is TGTGCCAGCAGCCAAGATGTGGCGGGAGGAGACCAAGAGACCCAGTACTTC. This rearrangement joins TRBV4-2 to TRBJ2-5; TRBD2 matches at 8 bases. The CDR3 spans 17 residues. CDR1 and CDR2 (germline): LGHNA, YNFKEQ. Losses at the gene ends were 0 bases for V and 0 bases for J; bases not matched to a gene: 6.

The sample holds a few counts of this clone. DNA of the CDR3: TGTGCCAGCAGCTTAGCGACGGGAGCAGCGGCGTTCTTC. Its protein product is CASSLATGAAAFF. The gene calls are TRBV7-9 and TRBJ2-1, with D tentatively TRBD2 (6 bases). The germline V and J ends were trimmed by 0 bases and 15 bases, with 15 bases remaining between them. The CDR3 is made up of 13 amino acids. Germline V gene lookup returns CDR1 SEHNR and CDR2 FQNEAQ (reference sequence).

This chain joins TRBV14 and TRBJ2-7; tentative D call: TRBD2 (5 bases). Germline values: CDR1 SGHDN, CDR2 FVKESK. The CDR3 has 15 amino acids. Deletions cut 4 bases from V and 3 bases from J, with 16 bases between. Here the CDR3 reads CASSRAGSRGYEQYF. The CDR3 DNA reads TGTGCCAGCAGCCGGGCGGGCTCACGGGGCTACGAGCAGTACTTC.

This chain joins TRBV4-1 and TRBJ2-1, with a weak D call TRBD1 (7 bases). With 5 bases removed from V and 0 bases from J, the gap between germline ends came to 11 bases. The CDR3 is 15 amino acids. Germline-derived CDR1 and CDR2 are MGHRA and YSYEKL. CDR3 coding DNA: TGCGCCAGCAGCATTCAGGGGGGCTCCTACAATGAGCAGTTCTTC. The encoded protein is CASSIQGGSYNEQFF.

This clone showed up just a few times. J is TRBJ2-3 and V is TRBV28, with TRBD2 matching over 9 bases. The CDR3 covers 17 residues. Germline V gives CDR1 MDHEN, CDR2 SYDVKM. With V trimmed by 8 bases and J by 1 base, 13 bases remained unmatched. The CDR3 loop reads CASGPPGLATGTDTQYF. The CDR3 DNA follows: TGTGCCAGCGGCCCCCCAGGACTAGCGACGGGCACAGATACGCAGTATTTT. Using reference TRBV28 and TRBJ2-3 for the parts outside the CDR3, the full variable domain is DVKVTQSSRYLVKRTGEKVFLECVQDMDHENMFWYRQDPGLGLRLIYFSYDVKMKEKGDIPEGYSVSREKKERFSLILESASTNQTSMYLCASGPPGLATGTDTQYFGPGTRLTVL.

The gene calls are TRBV6-1 and TRBJ2-7, with 11 bases matching TRBD1. Germline-derived CDR1 and CDR2 are MNHNS and SASEGT. Trimming removed 4 bases from V and 3 bases from J; junction bases left unmatched: 5. The CDR3 runs to 15 residues. The CDR3 DNA is TGTGCCAGCAGTGCCGGACAGGGGGCTCACTACGAGCAGTACTTC. It is translated as CASSAGQGAHYEQYF.

This clone turned up a few times. The chain is built from TRBV5-4 and TRBJ2-3; possible D gene TRBD2, 6 bases. Germline V gives CDR1 SGHNT, CDR2 YYREEE (reference sequence). V was shortened by 0 bases and J by 0 bases, with 8 bases between the two germline ends. CDR3 length: 15 amino acids. The CDR3 sequence is CASSLGSGSTDTQYF. The DNA of the CDR3 is TGTGCCAGCAGCTTGGGTAGCGGTAGCACAGATACGCAGTATTTT. Full variable domain (remainder filled in from reference TRBV5-4 and TRBJ2-3): ETGVTQSPTHLIKTRGQQVTLRCSSQSGHNTVSWYQQALGQGPQFIFQYYREEENGRGNFPPRFSGLQFPNYSSELNVNALELDDSALYLCASSLGSGSTDTQYFGPGTRLTVL.

This sequence joins TRBV6-5 and TRBJ2-2; D possibly corresponds to TRBD1 (5 bases). Germline CDR1 and CDR2: MNHEY and SVGAGI. V gave up 10 bases and J gave up 1 base, with 10 bases separating them. This CDR3 region has 13 residues. As DNA, the CDR3 is TGTGCCACACGGACAATGAACACCGGGGAGCTGTTTTTT. Encoded protein: CATRTMNTGELFF.

This clone appeared a few times. The chain is built from TRBV25-1 and TRBJ1-1; 7 positions agree with TRBD1. This CDR3 is 13 amino acids long. Germline assignment: CDR1 MGHDK and CDR2 SYGVNS. Losses at the gene ends were 8 bases for V and 6 bases for J; bases not matched to a gene: 9. CDR3 bases: TGTGCCAGCTTAGCTCAGGGGGACGCTGAAGCTTTCTTT. It translates to CASLAQGDAEAFF.

This clone has just one count. The chain uses TRBV7-2 and TRBJ2-7; possibly TRBD1 for D (6 bases). The CDR3 totals 14 residues. The V gene lost 3 bases and the J gene lost 4 bases, with 13 bases spanning the gap. CDR1 and CDR2 from the germline V gene are SGHTA and FQGNSA. DNA of the CDR3: TGTGCCAGCAGCTTCTCCCGGGACATTTACGAGCAGTACTTC. Protein: CASSFSRDIYEQYF. The full variable domain, completed using reference TRBV7-2 and TRBJ2-7, is GAGVSQSPSNKVTEKGKDVELRCDPISGHTALYWYRQSLGQGLEFLIYFQGNSAPDKSGLPSDRFSAERTGGSVSTLTIQRTQQEDSAVYLCASSFSRDIYEQYFGPGTRLTVT.

This clone was seen only a few times. This sequence joins TRBV11-3 and TRBJ2-3; no firm D call. Germline CDR1 reads SGHNT; CDR2 reads YENEEA. V was cut by 5 bases and J by 0 bases, with 12 bases left in between. The CDR3 is made up of 15 amino acids. This CDR3 is CASSTDGGSTDTQYF. As DNA, the CDR3 is TGTGCCAGCAGCACCGACGGCGGTAGCACAGATACGCAGTATTTT. The full variable domain, with the rest looked up from reference TRBV11-3 and TRBJ2-3, is EAGVVQSPRYKIIEKKQPVAFWCNPISGHNTLYWYLQNLGQGPELLIRYENEEAVDDSQLPKDRFSAERLKGVDSTLKIQPAELGDSAVYLCASSTDGGSTDTQYFGPGTRLTVL.

This clone was picked up a small number of times. V gene TRBV29-1 combines with J gene TRBJ1-1, with 10 bases fitting TRBD1. Trimming removed 8 bases from V and 13 bases from J; junction bases left unmatched: 13. The CDR3 spans 12 residues. Germline CDR1 and CDR2: SQVTM and ANQGSEA. The CDR3 sequence is CSTRQGADFDFF. The CDR3 DNA follows: TGCAGCACGCGACAGGGGGCGGACTTCGATTTCTTT.

J is TRBJ2-3 and V is TRBV27; D is possibly TRBD2 (6 bases). Germline CDR1 reads MNHEY; CDR2 reads SMNVEV (reference sequence). V shed 3 bases and J shed 2 bases, with 9 bases lying between them. There are 14 residues in the CDR3. The DNA of the CDR3 is TGTGCCAGCAGTTTCAGGACTACCACAGATACGCAGTATTTT. Protein sequence: CASSFRTTTDTQYF.

The chain uses TRBV9 and TRBJ2-7; 8 nucleotides match TRBD1. The CDR3 contains 16 residues. V shed 3 bases, J shed 0 bases, and the junction held 8 bases outside the gene matches. CDR1 SGDLS and CDR2 YYNGEE come from the germline V gene. CDR3 nucleotide sequence: TGTGCCAGCAGCGCAAAGACAGGGGTTAGCTCCTACGAGCAGTACTTC. Encoded protein: CASSAKTGVSSYEQYF.

This clone was counted only a few times. The chain recombines TRBV4-2 with TRBJ2-3; 7 bases fit TRBD1. This CDR3 is built from 16 residues. Germline lookup yields CDR1 LGHNA and CDR2 YNFKEQ. J gave up 5 bases and V 0 bases, and 8 bases lay outside the gene matches. Written as DNA, the CDR3 is TGTGCCAGCAGCCAAGATTTGGCAGGGGGAAGAGATACGCAGTATTTT. Its protein is CASSQDLAGGRDTQYF.

The chain uses TRBV5-1 and TRBJ2-5; 11 bases agree with TRBD1. The CDR3 sequence is 15 residues long. The V segment lost 4 bases and the J segment 4 bases; nucleotides outside the gene matches: 6. In germline, CDR1 is SGHRS, CDR2 YFSETQ. The CDR3 DNA follows: TGCGCCAGCAGCGCGGGACAGGGGGAGGGAGAGACCCAGTACTTC. Protein product: CASSAGQGEGETQYF.

Note on this clone: Because the CDR3 is missing its conserved closing phenylalanine or tryptophan, this is likely a read error. It is unclear where the CDR3 begins or ends on the DNA, so no DNA is shown, and the CDR3 is as TCRdb lists it. V gene TRBV28 combines with J gene TRBJ2-7; TRBD2, the D gene given by the table, was not confirmed from the DNA. Per germline, CDR1 MDHEN and CDR2 SYDVKM. The CDR3 has 12 amino acids, counting both end residues. CDR3 sequence: CASSFTAGLVTL.

The chain joins TRBV27 to TRBJ1-5; 8 nucleotides align to TRBD1. Germline lookup yields CDR1 MNHEY and CDR2 SMNVEV (reference sequence). Losses at the gene ends were 7 bases for V and 5 bases for J; bases not matched to a gene: 10. This CDR3 spans 15 amino acids. The CDR3 here is CASTPRGQGHQPQHF. The CDR3 DNA reads as TGTGCCAGCACCCCACGCGGACAGGGTCATCAGCCCCAGCATTTT.

This clone was seen more than once but under ten times. The chain employs TRBV21-1 and TRBJ2-5; TRBD2, the table's D call, was not compared with the DNA. TRBV21-1 is labeled a pseudogene. This CDR3 has 14 residues. The CDR3 DNA reads TGTGCCAGCAGCAAAGGTAGACTAGCAGAGACCCAGTACTTC. Encoded protein: CASSKGRLAETQYF.

The V call is TRBV12-5, the J call TRBJ1-1; 7 bases line up with TRBD1. The germline gives CDR1 LGHNT, CDR2 FRNRAP. With V trimmed by 10 bases and J by 4 bases, 6 bases remained unmatched. This CDR3 region has 12 residues. CDR3 loop: CATSRDSTEAFF. The DNA for the CDR3 is TGTGCTACCAGCAGGGACAGCACTGAAGCTTTCTTT.

V and J are TRBV15 and TRBJ2-5, with 13 bases fitting TRBD2. CDR1 and CDR2 from the germline V gene are LNHNV and YYDKDF (reference sequence). The CDR3 is 17 amino acids. V was clipped by 3 bases and J by 6 bases; unmatched bases: 10. The CDR3, as DNA: TGTGCCACCAGCAGGCCAACTAGCGGGAGGGGAGGCAAGACCCAGTACTTC. Its translation is CATSRPTSGRGGKTQYF.

This clone was detected a few times. This sequence joins TRBV5-1 and TRBJ2-1; possibly TRBD1 for D (5 bases). This CDR3 has 11 amino acids. Looked up from germline, CDR1 is SGHRS and CDR2 is YFSETQ. The V gene lost 0 bases and the J gene lost 13 bases, with 8 bases spanning the gap. DNA of the CDR3: TGCGCCAGCAGCTTGGGGGGCATACAGTTCTTC. This codes for CASSLGGIQFF.

This clone was seen repeatedly, ten times or more. The CDR3 spells CANRTESYGYTF. CDR3 bases: TGTGCCAACAGGACTGAAAGCTATGGCTACACCTTC. The chain recombines TRBV13 with TRBJ1-2; weak D call: TRBD1 (5 bases). V lost 10 bases to trimming and J lost 4 bases, with 13 bases between them. CDR3 length equals 12 residues. Germline assignment: CDR1 PRHDT and CDR2 FYEKMQ (reference sequence).

The V and J genes are TRBV7-9 and TRBJ1-1; unclear D gene. The CDR3 covers 14 residues. V was pared by 3 bases and J by 0 bases, with 8 bases between. Per germline, CDR1 SEHNR and CDR2 FQNEAQ (reference sequence). The CDR3 spells CASSLSGVNTEAFF. The DNA for the CDR3 is TGTGCCAGCAGCTTGTCCGGTGTGAACACTGAAGCTTTCTTT.

The chain recombines TRBV19 with TRBJ2-1, with D possibly TRBD2 on 5 matching bases. V was trimmed by 1 base and J by 3 bases, leaving 13 bases between them. This CDR3 comprises 16 residues. CDR1 and CDR2 from the germline V gene are LNHDA and SQIVND (reference sequence). CDR3 in DNA: TGTGCCAGTAGTATAGGCCCCATCGGACTCTACAATGAGCAGTTCTTC. Its protein product is CASSIGPIGLYNEQFF.